This T cell receptor (beta chain) was obtained from a study of CD8+ T cells in alopecia areata. As the sequencing template, cDNA was produced by extracting RNA and reverse transcribing it. Only in-frame clones appear in the TCRdb table, and some are missing; sequencing was by immunoSEQ multiplex PCR. The sample holds about 98,000 clones, roughly 47% seen once. Material: CD4+ T cells sorted from blood. The sequence was obtained from a human donor with alopecia areata.

The CDR3 is CASSFARTVDGYTF. The CDR3 region has the DNA TGTGCCAGCAGCTTCGCCCGGACAGTGGATGGCTACACCTTC. This chain uses TRBV7-2 with TRBJ1-2; TRBD1 might be the D (6 bases). CDR1 SGHTA and CDR2 FQGNSA come from the germline V gene. This CDR3 region has 14 residues. V lost 3 bases and J 6 bases, leaving 14 bases between the germline ends.